This passage covers 21 T cell receptor beta chains from one sample sequenced in a study of cytomegalovirus exposure and HLA in healthy donors. PCR amplification relied on 60 Vbeta primers (plus 13 Jbeta primers). Data came from immunoSEQ multiplex PCR; TCRdb stores just in-frame clones and leaves some out. In the table there are about 180,000 clones, around 76% of which are singletons. The sample comprised PBMCs. Receptors were obtained from a man aged 35-49 years in good health and CMV-seronegative.

The J gene is TRBJ1-3, the V gene TRBV28, with 11 bases that match TRBD1. The V and J ends lost 5 bases and 3 bases, in that order; junction bases with no gene match: 9. This CDR3 contains 17 residues. Looked up from germline, CDR1 is MDHEN and CDR2 is SYDVKM. The CDR3 sequence is CASSAGTGGLGGNTIYF. CDR3 DNA sequence: TGTGCCAGCAGTGCCGGGACAGGGGGTTTAGGTGGAAACACCATATATTTT.

The chain couples TRBV5-4 to TRBJ2-2, with a tentative D call TRBD2 (5 bases). The germline gives CDR1 SGHNT, CDR2 YYREEE (reference sequence). The CDR3 extends over 15 amino acids. The V end was cut by 4 bases, the J end by 4 bases, with 14 bases between. The CDR3 region is CASSPSPGSTGELFF. CDR3 coding DNA: TGTGCCAGCAGCCCATCCCCGGGGTCCACCGGGGAGCTGTTTTTT.

This clone was found once. The chain recombines TRBV5-1 with TRBJ2-2; 8 bases are a match to TRBD1. The CDR3 has 14 residues. Germline V gives CDR1 SGHRS, CDR2 YFSETQ. V lost 6 bases, J lost 3 bases, and 4 bases stayed unmatched. The CDR3 sequence is CASNGQGHTGELFF. The CDR3 DNA reads as TGCGCCAGCAACGGACAGGGTCACACCGGGGAGCTGTTTTTT.

The chain links TRBV7-2 to TRBJ1-5, with D unresolved. The CDR3 sequence is 15 residues long. The V end was cut by 1 base, the J end by 0 bases, with 7 bases between. Germline CDR1 SGHTA, CDR2 FQGNSA. The DNA for the CDR3 is TGTGCCAGCAGCTTAGGCGGGAATAGCAATCAGCCCCAGCATTTT. It specifies CASSLGGNSNQPQHF.

This clone was detected only a few times. This chain connects TRBV29-1 to TRBJ2-3; 7 bases line up with TRBD1. Per the germline V gene, CDR1 is SQVTM and CDR2 is ANQGSEA. V lost 0 bases to trimming and J lost 2 bases; unmatched junction nucleotides: 5. The CDR3 covers 15 residues. The CDR3 nucleotides read TGCAGCGTTGAAGACCGGACAGGCTTCACAGATACGCAGTATTTT. This codes for CSVEDRTGFTDTQYF.

This clone has a handful of counts. The CDR3 sequence is CASSSGTSGVDTQYF. DNA of the CDR3: TGTGCCAGCAGCTCCGGGACTAGCGGGGTTGATACGCAGTATTTT. This chain links TRBV11-3 with TRBJ2-3, with 13 bases fitting TRBD2. Germline loops: CDR1 SGHNT, CDR2 YENEEA. V lost 4 bases and J lost 6; bases outside the gene matches: 4. The CDR3 runs to 15 residues.

V and J are TRBV18 and TRBJ2-3; D call uncertain. Germline CDR1 KGHSH, CDR2 LQKENI. The V end lost 0 bases, the J end lost 10 bases, and 11 bases lay between the germline ends. The CDR3 is made up of 13 amino acids. CDR3 loop: CASSPPPPGSQYF. CDR3 sequence (DNA): TGTGCCAGCTCACCACCGCCTCCAGGATCGCAGTATTTT.

The rearrangement joins TRBV9 to TRBJ1-5; the match to TRBD1 covers 8 bases. Germline CDR1 reads SGDLS; CDR2 reads YYNGEE. J was trimmed by 0 bases and V by 0 bases; bases with no gene match: 11. There are 19 residues in the CDR3. This CDR3 is CASSVVGQGAPCSNQPQHF. The DNA of the CDR3 is TGTGCCAGCAGCGTAGTTGGACAGGGAGCGCCCTGTAGCAATCAGCCCCAGCATTTT.

This chain uses TRBV6-1 with TRBJ1-5, with D tentatively TRBD1 (6 bases). The CDR3 is 15 residues long. Germline loops: CDR1 MNHNS, CDR2 SASEGT. Trimming removed 4 bases from V and 3 bases from J, with 13 bases in between. In DNA, the CDR3 is TGTGCCAGCAGTGCAGGGGCCCATTTCAATCAGCCCCAGCATTTT. Protein product: CASSAGAHFNQPQHF.

The chain is built from TRBV5-1 and TRBJ1-3; tentative D call: TRBD1 (6 bases). This CDR3 comprises 15 residues. V lost 2 bases and J 7 bases, leaving 16 bases between the germline ends. Germline V CDR1 and CDR2: SGHRS, YFSETQ. CDR3 region: CASSFSAGAGNTIYF. The CDR3 nucleotides read TGCGCCAGCAGCTTTTCAGCGGGGGCGGGGAACACCATATATTTT.

This sequence joins TRBV5-6 and TRBJ2-3; TRBD1 matches at 8 bases. This CDR3 is built from 15 residues. J lost 5 bases, V lost 4 bases, and 9 bases had no gene match. The germline gives CDR1 SGHDT, CDR2 YYEEEE. This chain's CDR3 is CASSVQDRDGDTQYF. The CDR3, as DNA: TGTGCCAGCAGCGTCCAGGACAGGGATGGAGATACGCAGTATTTT.

The chain couples TRBV4-3 to TRBJ1-2; TRBD1 matches 9 bases. Per the germline V gene, CDR1 is LGHNA and CDR2 is YSLEER. The CDR3 totals 15 residues. Germline trimming cut 3 bases from V and 8 bases from J; bases unmatched to any gene: 10. The CDR3 sequence is CASSQGRGQGYGYTF. The CDR3 nucleotides read TGCGCCAGCAGCCAGGGCAGGGGACAGGGATACGGCTACACCTTC.

The genes are TRBV28 and TRBJ2-4, with D tentatively TRBD1 (6 bases). The CDR3 loop spans 15 amino acids. The germline V gene has CDR1 MDHEN and CDR2 SYDVKM. Trimming stripped 3 bases from V and 0 bases from J, with 9 bases between. The CDR3 coding sequence is TGTGCCAGCAGTTTTTGGGGGCGAGCCAAAAACATTCAGTACTTC. The encoded protein is CASSFWGRAKNIQYF.

This sequence joins TRBV6-5 and TRBJ1-4, with D uncertain. The CDR3 contains 16 residues. The germline V gene has CDR1 MNHEY and CDR2 SVGAGI. Trimming took 2 bases from V and 7 from J, leaving 17 bases between them. This CDR3 reads CASSYLQTRSGEKLFF. The CDR3 DNA follows: TGTGCCAGCAGTTACCTCCAGACAAGAAGCGGTGAAAAACTGTTTTTT.

The V gene is TRBV13, the J gene TRBJ2-7, with 11 bases that match TRBD1. Germline trimming cut 4 bases from V and 2 bases from J; bases unmatched to any gene: 7. The germline V gene has CDR1 PRHDT and CDR2 FYEKMQ (reference sequence). CDR3 size: 16 residues. CDR3: CASSYSGGQGAYEQYF. CDR3 coding DNA: TGTGCCAGCAGCTATAGCGGGGGACAGGGGGCCTACGAGCAGTACTTC.

About this clone itself: A read error may produce the germline difference seen at one junction end. CDR3 in amino acids: CATSGDRVTQYF. The DNA for the CDR3 is TGTGCCACCAGCGGAGACAGGGTTACGCAGTATTTT. The chain is built from TRBV15 and TRBJ2-3; TRBD1 agrees at 7 bases. Germline V CDR1 and CDR2: LNHNV, YYDKDF (reference sequence). This CDR3 has 12 residues.

This clone has more than one count but fewer than ten. V gene TRBV6-6 combines with J gene TRBJ2-1; TRBD1 aligns across 9 bases. Germline loops: CDR1 MNHNY, CDR2 SVGAGI (reference sequence). The CDR3 extends over 14 amino acids. V shed 8 bases and J 2 bases; nucleotides not matched to a gene: 4. The CDR3 spells CASLRQGAYNEQFF. CDR3 bases: TGTGCCAGCCTCAGACAGGGGGCCTACAATGAGCAGTTCTTC.

The chain joins TRBV27 to TRBJ2-1; TRBD2 aligns across 9 bases. V gave up 8 bases and J gave up 8 bases; unmatched junction bases: 13. Germline loops: CDR1 MNHEY, CDR2 SMNVEV (reference sequence). The CDR3 has 15 amino acids. CDR3 amino acids: CASRRGGPLMDEQFF. The CDR3 coding sequence is TGTGCCAGCCGGCGGGGGGGGCCGTTGATGGATGAGCAGTTCTTC.

V usage is TRBV5-6 and J usage is TRBJ1-5, with 7 bases matching TRBD1. The CDR3 contains 17 residues. The junction had 11 bases not matched to a gene; V was cut back by 0 bases and J by 5 bases. Germline-derived CDR1 and CDR2 are SGHDT and YYEEEE. The CDR3 DNA follows: TGTGCCAGCAGCTTGGCCTATAACAGGGGAGGACATCAGCCCCAGCATTTT. Translated, it gives CASSLAYNRGGHQPQHF. The complete variable domain, with remaining parts taken from reference TRBV5-6 and TRBJ1-5, reads DAGVTQSPTHLIKTRGQQVTLRCSPKSGHDTVSWYQQALGQGPQFIFQYYEEEERQRGNFPDRFSGHQFPNYSSELNVNALLLGDSALYLCASSLAYNRGGHQPQHFGDGTRLSIL.

The chain uses TRBV19 and TRBJ1-4; D is uncertain. The CDR3 runs to 15 residues. V lost 11 bases to trimming and J lost 3 bases, with 19 bases between them. In germline, CDR1 is LNHDA, CDR2 SQIVND (reference sequence). The DNA for the CDR3 is TGTGCCGTGACTCCCGGGAGTCACGCTAATGAAAAACTGTTTTTT. It specifies CAVTPGSHANEKLFF.

This rearrangement joins TRBV9 to TRBJ2-1, with D hard to call. CDR1 is SGDLS, CDR2 YYNGEE, per germline. The germline V and J ends were trimmed by 1 base and 0 bases, with 8 bases remaining between them. The CDR3 loop spans 15 amino acids. Here the CDR3 DNA reads TGTGCCAGCAGCGTAAGTGCGGCCTCCTACAATGAGCAGTTCTTC. Its translation: CASSVSAASYNEQFF.